This T cell receptor beta chain was sequenced during a study of T cell responses to AZD1222 COVID-19 vaccine. Points from the study as a whole: Targets within unmutated variant regions were reportedly found for nearly half of spike-specific TCRs. CD4 TCRs linked to vaccination spanned spike, dominating at 160-218 and 743-854.

TCRdb keeps only in-frame clones here, not all; method: immunoSEQ multiplex PCR. The table lists about 190,000 clones, approximately 90% of them singletons. This clone was seen a handful of times. Its cognate antigen is unknown. V shed 5 bases and J shed 3 bases, with 14 bases lying between them. This CDR3 is 14 amino acids long. Germline CDR1 reads SGHTA; CDR2 reads FQGNSA. The gene calls are TRBV7-2 and TRBJ2-7, with D perhaps matching TRBD1 (5 bases). This clonotype originated in an adult in good health. Sequencing was performed on peripheral blood, taken on day 0 of AZD1222 vaccination. The CDR3 loop is CASSVQTEYYEQYF. CDR3 DNA sequence: TGTGCCAGCAGCGTCCAGACAGAGTACTACGAGCAGTACTTC.